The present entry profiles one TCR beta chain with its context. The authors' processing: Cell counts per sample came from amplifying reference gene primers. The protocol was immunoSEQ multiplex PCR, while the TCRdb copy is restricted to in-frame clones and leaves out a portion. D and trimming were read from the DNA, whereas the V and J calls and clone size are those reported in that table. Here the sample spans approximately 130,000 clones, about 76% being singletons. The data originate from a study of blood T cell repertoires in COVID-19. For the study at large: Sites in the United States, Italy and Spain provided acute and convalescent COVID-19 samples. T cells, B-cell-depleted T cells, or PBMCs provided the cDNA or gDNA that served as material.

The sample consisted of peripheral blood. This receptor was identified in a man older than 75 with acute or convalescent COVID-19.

The CDR3 here is CASSQDQAGGSYEQYF. CDR3 coding DNA: TGTGCCAGCAGCCAAGATCAGGCAGGGGGTAGCTACGAGCAGTACTTC. V gene TRBV4-2 combines with J gene TRBJ2-7; TRBD1 agrees at 7 bases. This CDR3 contains 16 residues. Trimming took 0 bases from V and 3 from J; bases not matched to a gene: 8. Germline values: CDR1 LGHNA, CDR2 YNFKEQ.